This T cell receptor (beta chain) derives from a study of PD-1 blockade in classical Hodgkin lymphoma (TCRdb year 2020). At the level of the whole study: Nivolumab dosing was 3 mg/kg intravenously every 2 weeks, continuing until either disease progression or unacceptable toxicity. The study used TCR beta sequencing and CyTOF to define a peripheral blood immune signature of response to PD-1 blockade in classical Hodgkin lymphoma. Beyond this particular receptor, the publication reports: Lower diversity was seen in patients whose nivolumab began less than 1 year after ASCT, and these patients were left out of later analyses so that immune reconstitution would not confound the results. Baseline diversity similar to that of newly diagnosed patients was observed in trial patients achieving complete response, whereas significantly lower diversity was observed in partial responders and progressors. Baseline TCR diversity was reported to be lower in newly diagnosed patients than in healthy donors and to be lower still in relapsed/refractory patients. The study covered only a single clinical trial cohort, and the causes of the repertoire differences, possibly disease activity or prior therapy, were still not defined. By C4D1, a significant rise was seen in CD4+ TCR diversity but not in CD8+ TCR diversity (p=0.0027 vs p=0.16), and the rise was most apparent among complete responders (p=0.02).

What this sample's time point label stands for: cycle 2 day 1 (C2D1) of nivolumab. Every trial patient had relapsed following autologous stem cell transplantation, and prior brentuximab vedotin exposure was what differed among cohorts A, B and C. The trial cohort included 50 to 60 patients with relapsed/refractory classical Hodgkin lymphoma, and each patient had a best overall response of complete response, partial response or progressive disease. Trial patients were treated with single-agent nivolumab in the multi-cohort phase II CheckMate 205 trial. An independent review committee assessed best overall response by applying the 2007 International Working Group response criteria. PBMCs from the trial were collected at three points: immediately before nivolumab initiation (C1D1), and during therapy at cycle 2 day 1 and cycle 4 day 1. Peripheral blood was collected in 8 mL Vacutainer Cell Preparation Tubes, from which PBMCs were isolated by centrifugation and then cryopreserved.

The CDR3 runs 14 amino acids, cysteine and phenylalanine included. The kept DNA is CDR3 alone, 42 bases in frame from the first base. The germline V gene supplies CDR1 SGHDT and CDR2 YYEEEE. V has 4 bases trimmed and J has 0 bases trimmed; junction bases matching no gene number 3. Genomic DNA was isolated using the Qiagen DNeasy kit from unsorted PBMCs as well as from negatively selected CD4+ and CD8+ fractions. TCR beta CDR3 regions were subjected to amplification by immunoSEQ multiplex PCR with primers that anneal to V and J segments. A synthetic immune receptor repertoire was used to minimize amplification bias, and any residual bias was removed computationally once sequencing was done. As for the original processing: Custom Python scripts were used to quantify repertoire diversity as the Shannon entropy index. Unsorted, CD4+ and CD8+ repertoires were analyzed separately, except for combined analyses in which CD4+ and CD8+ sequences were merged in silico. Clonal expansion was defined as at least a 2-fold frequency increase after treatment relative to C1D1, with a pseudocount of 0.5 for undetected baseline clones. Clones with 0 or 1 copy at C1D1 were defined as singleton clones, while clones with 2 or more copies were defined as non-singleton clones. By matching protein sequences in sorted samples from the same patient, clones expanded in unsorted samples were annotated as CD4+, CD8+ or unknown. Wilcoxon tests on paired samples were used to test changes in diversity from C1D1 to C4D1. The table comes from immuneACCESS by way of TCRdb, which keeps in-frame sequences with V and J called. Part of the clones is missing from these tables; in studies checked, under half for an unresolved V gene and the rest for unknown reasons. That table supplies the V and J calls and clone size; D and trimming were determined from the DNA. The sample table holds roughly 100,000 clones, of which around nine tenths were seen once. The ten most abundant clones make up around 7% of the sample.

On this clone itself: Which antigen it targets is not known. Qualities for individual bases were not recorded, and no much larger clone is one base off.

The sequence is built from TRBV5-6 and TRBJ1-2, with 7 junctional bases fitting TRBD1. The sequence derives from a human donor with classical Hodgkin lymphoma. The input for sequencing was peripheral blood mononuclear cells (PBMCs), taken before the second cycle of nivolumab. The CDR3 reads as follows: CASSQQGTNYGYTF. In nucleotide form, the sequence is TGTGCCAGCAGCCAACAGGGGACTAACTATGGCTACACCTTC.